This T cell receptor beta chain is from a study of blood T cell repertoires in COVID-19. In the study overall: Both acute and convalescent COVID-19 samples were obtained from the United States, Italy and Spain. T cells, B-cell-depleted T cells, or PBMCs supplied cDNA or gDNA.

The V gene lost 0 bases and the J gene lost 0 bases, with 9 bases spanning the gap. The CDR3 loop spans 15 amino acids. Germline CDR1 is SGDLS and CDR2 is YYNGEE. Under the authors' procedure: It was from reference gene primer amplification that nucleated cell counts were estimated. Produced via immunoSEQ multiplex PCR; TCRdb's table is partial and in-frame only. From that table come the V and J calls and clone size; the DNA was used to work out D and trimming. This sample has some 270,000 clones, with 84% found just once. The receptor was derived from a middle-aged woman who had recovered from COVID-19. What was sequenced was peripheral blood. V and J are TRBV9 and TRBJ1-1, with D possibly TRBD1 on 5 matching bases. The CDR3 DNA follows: TGTGCCAGCAGCGTAGTGACAGATATGAACACTGAAGCTTTCTTT. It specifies CASSVVTDMNTEAFF.